A selection of T cell receptor beta chains follows, all from one sample in a study of human T cells and chemical hapten exposure. From the RACE reads, TCRdb called clonotypes with MiXCR, one entry per CDR3 protein. Among roughly 50,000 distinct CDR3 sequences, 8.5% to 10% were seen once, and the ten largest hold approximately 9.7%. This specimen consisted of whole blood, obtained in connection with sensitization to the hapten diphenylcyclopropenone (DPC). These receptors were collected from a woman under 40 with alopecia areata. Some clones in this sample may be carry-over from other donors' samples. CDR3s include the opening cysteine and the closing phenylalanine or tryptophan. The D gene is left open where the match is weak. Expanded clones are given a class, and other clones once, few, many or no size at all.

D	V	size	J	DNA	CDR3
TRBD1	TRBV6-6	many	TRBJ1-5	TGTGCCAGCAGTTACGGTATAGGGGGCAGTAGCAATCAGCCCCAGCATTTT	CASSYGIGGSSNQPQHF
.	TRBV6-2/TRBV6-3	many	TRBJ1-5	TGTGCCAGCAGTTACTCCACAGGAATCAATCAGCCCCAGCATTTT	CASSYSTGINQPQHF
.	TRBV5-1	many	TRBJ2-1	TGCGCCAGCAGCTATGACAATGAGCAGTTCTTC	CASSYDNEQFF
.	TRBV30	.	TRBJ1-2	TGTGCCTGGGCAGGGGTCAATGCTAACTATGGCTACACCTTC	CAWAGVNANYGYTF
.	TRBV12-5	.	TRBJ2-7	TGTGCTAGTGGCAAAAAATCAGGGGTTATGGGGCAGTACTTC	CASGKKSGVMGQYF
.	TRBV29-1	.	TRBJ2-3	TGCAGCGTTACTACAGGGGGGGCATATACGCAGTATTTT	CSVTTGGAYTQYF
TRBD1	TRBV5-1	many	TRBJ2-1	TGCGCCAGCAGCTTGGGACAGGGGAGGCCCTACAATGAGCAGTTCTTC	CASSLGQGRPYNEQFF
.	TRBV12-3/TRBV12-4	.	TRBJ2-7	TGTGCCAGCAGTCCACGACAGAGTTCCTACGAGCAGTACTTC	CASSPRQSSYEQYF
.	TRBV12-3/TRBV12-4	many	TRBJ1-1	TGTGCCAGCAGTTTCGGACCGATTAACACTGAAGCTTTCTTT	CASSFGPINTEAFF
.	TRBV7-2	few	TRBJ1-1	TGTGCCAGCAGCCTTCGTCCATCGGGCACTGAAGCTTTCTTT	CASSLRPSGTEAFF
.	TRBV18	.	TRBJ1-1	TGTGCCAGCTCACGCACTCTAGGGGAGGAGAACACTGAAGCTTTCTTT	CASSRTLGEENTEAFF
.	TRBV5-1	.	TRBJ1-5	TGCGCCAGCAGCTTGAGGGGGGGGGAGCCCCAGCATTTT	CASSLRGGEPQHF
TRBD2	TRBV6-5	.	TRBJ2-3	TGTGCCAGCAGTTCCCAGCGGGGGGCTTACACAGATACGCAGTATTTT	CASSSQRGAYTDTQYF
.	TRBV6-2/TRBV6-3	.	TRBJ2-7	TGTGCCAGCGCCGGGGGGCTTTACGAGCAGTACTTC	CASAGGLYEQYF
.	TRBV7-2	.	TRBJ2-1	TGTGCCAGCAGCTTAGATTCGGGCCCCCCCAATGAGCAGTTCTTC	CASSLDSGPPNEQFF
.	TRBV29-1	many	TRBJ1-1	TGCAGCGTTGAGTTTAGGACAGATGAAGCTTTCTTT	CSVEFRTDEAFF
.	TRBV5-8	few	TRBJ2-5	TGTGCCAGCTCGGAAAGGTCGGGCCAGTACTTC	CASSERSGQYF
.	TRBV18	few	TRBJ2-7	TGTGCCAGCTCACCAAGCGGGCCGCACTACGAGCAGTACTTC	CASSPSGPHYEQYF
.	TRBV4-2	few	TRBJ2-5	TGTGCCAGCAGCCATGAAAGTCAAGAGACCCAGTACTTC	CASSHESQETQYF
TRBD2	TRBV29-1	.	TRBJ2-1	TGCAGCGTTGATTGGTCTAGCGGGGGAAGTGAGCAGTTCTTC	CSVDWSSGGSEQFF
.	TRBV6-2/TRBV6-3	few	TRBJ1-5	TGTGCCAGCAGTTTACAGGGAGGAAGCAATCAGCCCCAGCATTTT	CASSLQGGSNQPQHF
.	TRBV4-2	.	TRBJ1-5	TGTGCCAGCAGCCAAGAACGCCAACTCAGTCAGCCCCAGCATTTT	CASSQERQLSQPQHF
.	TRBV7-2	few	TRBJ2-4	TGTGCCAGCAGCTTATATTTCACAGGGAACATTCAGTACTTC	CASSLYFTGNIQYF
.	TRBV7-8	.	TRBJ2-3	TGTGCCAGCAGCTTTCTAGCCCCGTATGATTATACGCAGTATTTT	CASSFLAPYDYTQYF
TRBD2	TRBV11-2	.	TRBJ2-3	TGTGCCAGCAGCAAACCTCGCTTTGCGGGGGGGCCCAACAGTAGGACAGATACGCAGTATTTT	CASSKPRFAGGPNSRTDTQYF
.	TRBV6-2/TRBV6-3	many	TRBJ1-4	TGTGCCAGCGGCGAACAGACTGCAACTAATGAAAAACTGTTTTTT	CASGEQTATNEKLFF
TRBD1	TRBV5-1	.	TRBJ2-3	TGCGCCAGCAGCTCCAACTCCGGGACAGGGCCAGATACGCAGTATTTT	CASSSNSGTGPDTQYF
.	TRBV11-2	few	TRBJ2-5	TGTGCCAGCAGCTTACTCCGGGACACCCAAGAGACCCAGTACTTC	CASSLLRDTQETQYF